This T cell receptor (beta chain) was sequenced for a study of blood T cells in healthy people across ages. Every donor contributed 7.5 to 10 milliliters of peripheral blood by blood draw. Whenever a sample was processed, at least 6.5 million PBMCs were isolated. Per sample, no less than 5 micrograms of total RNA were extracted. It was with a sample-barcoded 5' primer and a J-beta primer mix that a second PCR of about 7 to 12 cycles was run. Every single cDNA molecule received a tag from a template-switch adaptor with 12 random nucleotides. TCRdb re-called the 5' RACE reads through MiXCR, storing one row per CDR3 protein. The sample includes 730,000 or so distinct CDR3 sequences, around 41% of them seen just once. Trimming stripped 5 bases from V and 5 bases from J, with 16 bases between. The CDR3 is 14 residues long. Germline V gives CDR1 SEHNR, CDR2 FQNEAQ (reference sequence). Ten or more counts support this clonotype.

The sequenced material came from blood. The V and J genes are TRBV7-9 and TRBJ2-7, with a tentative D call TRBD2 (6 bases). This TCR came from a man aged 80 or over in good health. CDR3 bases: TGTGCCAGCAGCCCAGATAACGCTAGCGACGAGCAGTACTTC. Protein product: CASSPDNASDEQYF. Looking up the rest from reference TRBV7-9 and TRBJ2-7 gives the full variable domain: DTGVSQNPRHKITKRGQNVTFRCDPISEHNRLYWYRQTLGQGPEFLTYFQNEAQLEKSRLLSDRFSAERPKGSFSTLEIQRTEQGDSAMYLCASSPDNASDEQYFGPGTRLTVT.